Below, 4 T cell receptor gamma chains from the same sample are listed, as sequenced in a study of Vδ1+ human thymocytes. Sequences come from RNA converted to cDNA by reverse transcription. Multiplex PCR used pooled V-gene forward primers and a constant-region reverse primer to amplify CDR3s. TCRdb fed the multiplex PCR reads to CATT. The table records some 9,000 gamma-chain clones, less than 70% of them present only once. What these receptors recognize is not known. Findings of the study overall: In the thymus, TRG and TRD repertoires looked highly polyclonal with Gaussian CDR3 lengths.

Sequenced input: Vdelta1+ gamma-delta thymocytes from the thymus. Subset described: FACS-sorted CD3+ TCRalphabeta- TCRVdelta1+ TCRVdelta2- thymocytes. Receptor source: a girl under three years old who had congenital heart surgery.

The rearrangement links TRGV9 to TRGJ1 or TRGJ2. The J gene, left out of TCRdb, was set here by checking the DNA against germline. CDR3 length: 11 residues. The V gene end was trimmed by 10 bases and the J gene end by 10 bases; junction bases not matched to a gene: 13. CDR1 and CDR2 (germline): GITISATS, ISYDGTV (reference sequence). The CDR3 bases are TGTGCCTTCACGTTAAAAAACAAGAAACTCTTT. This translates into CAFTLKNKKLF.

This clone occurred a few times. This chain joins TRGV2 and TRGJ1 or TRGJ2. The junction had 2 bases not matched to a gene; V was cut back by 5 bases and J by 4 bases. The germline CDR1 and CDR2 sequences are EGSNGY and YDSYNSKV. This CDR3 contains 11 residues. The CDR3, as DNA: TGTGCCACCTGGGTCTATTATAAGAAACTCTTT. Its protein is CATWVYYKKLF.

This clone has only a few counts. The sample holds other DNA sequences that translate to the same CDR3. The chain joins TRGV2 to TRGJ1 or TRGJ2. Matching the DNA to germline supplied the J gene, which TCRdb does not give. This CDR3 comprises 14 residues. V lost 0 bases, J lost 3 bases, and 5 bases stayed unmatched. Per germline, CDR1 EGSNGY and CDR2 YDSYNSKV. CDR3 region: CATWDGPGYYKKLF. The CDR3 coding sequence is TGTGCCACCTGGGACGGGCCGGGTTATTATAAGAAACTCTTT.

The V and J genes are TRGV2 and TRGJ1 or TRGJ2. TCRdb carries no J gene annotation; the J gene was assigned here by matching the DNA with germline. Trimming removed 0 bases from V and 3 bases from J; junction bases left unmatched: 8. The CDR3 loop spans 15 amino acids. Germline-derived CDR1 and CDR2 are EGSNGY and YDSYNSKV. The CDR3 DNA follows: TGTGCCACCTGGGACGGGCGAGGGGGTTATTATAAGAAACTCTTT. The encoded protein is CATWDGRGGYYKKLF.